This T cell receptor (beta chain) was retrieved from a study of shared clonotypes between healthy human individuals. Study-level findings and limits: Despite large depth, sorted-subset datasets appeared incompletely sequenced.

Each subset's genomic DNA was split evenly across several immunoSEQ plates. Some clones are missing from TCRdb's copy, which holds only in-frame ones; the method was immunoSEQ multiplex PCR. The sample lists some 1,100,000 clones; around 82% were seen once. This clone was counted only a few times. Its antigen remains unknown. Germline values: CDR1 SGHTA, CDR2 FQGTGA. The CDR3 loop spans 13 amino acids. Trimming removed 5 bases from V and 0 bases from J, with 7 bases in between. Nashville, Tennessee was home to all donors, each a Caucasian adult. In the CD4+ fraction, cells were divided into CD45RA+ naive and CD45RA-negative memory subsets.

The rearrangement uses TRBV7-3 and TRBJ1-2; D is unclear. The sequenced sample was memory CD4+ T cells from PBMCs. The subset here: CD45RA-negative fraction. The receptor was derived from a man between 18 and 35 years old in good health. Some clones in this sample may be carry-over from other donors' samples. DNA of the CDR3: TGTGCCAGCAGCCAACTCCCTAACTATGGCTACACCTTC. Amino acid sequence: CASSQLPNYGYTF.